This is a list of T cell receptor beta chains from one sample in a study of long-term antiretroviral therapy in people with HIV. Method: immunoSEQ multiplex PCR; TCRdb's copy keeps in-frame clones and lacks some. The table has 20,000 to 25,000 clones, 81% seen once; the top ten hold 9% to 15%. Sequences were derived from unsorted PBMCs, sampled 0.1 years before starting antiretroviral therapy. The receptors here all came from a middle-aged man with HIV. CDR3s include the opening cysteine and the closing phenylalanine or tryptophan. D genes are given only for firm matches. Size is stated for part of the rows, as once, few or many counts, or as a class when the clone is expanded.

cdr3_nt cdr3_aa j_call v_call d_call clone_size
TGTGCCAGTAGTGACAGGGGTCCGGCCACCTTC CASSDRGPATF TRBJ1-2 TRBV19 TRBD1 few
TGTGCCAGCAGCTTAGGAGGACCCGGAAACACCATATATTTT CASSLGGPGNTIYF TRBJ1-3 TRBV7-2 . .
TGTGCCAGCAGCAAAGGTTATCTGCGGACAAGGAAAGAGACCCAGTACTTC CASSKGYLRTRKETQYF TRBJ2-5 TRBV21-1 . .
TGTGCCAGTAGTATCGGCAGGAGGGGCAATCAGCCCCAGCATTTT CASSIGRRGNQPQHF TRBJ1-5 TRBV19 . .
TGCGCCAGCAGCCTTACCCGACAGGGCGGTATAGACAATGAGCAGTTCTTC CASSLTRQGGIDNEQFF TRBJ2-1 TRBV4-1 TRBD1 .
TGTGCCAGCGACAGATACACTGAAGCTTTCTTT CASDRYTEAFF TRBJ1-1 TRBV7-9 . .
TGTGCCAGCAGAACACGGACAGGGGATCCCAACTATGGCTACACCTTC CASRTRTGDPNYGYTF TRBJ1-2 TRBV27 TRBD1 few
TGTGCCAGCAGCTCAAGGACTAGCGGAACCTACGAGCAGTACTTC CASSSRTSGTYEQYF TRBJ2-7 TRBV7-2 TRBD2 few
TGCGCCAGCAGTGGTTACTCGACGGGAGAGCAGTACTTC CASSGYSTGEQYF TRBJ2-7 TRBV10-2 . .
TGTGCCAGCAGCTTGGCGGCCTCCCAAGAGACCCAGTACTTC CASSLAASQETQYF TRBJ2-5 TRBV5-5 . .
TGCGCCAGCAGCGAGGGGGGGCAGGCAGATACGCAGTATTTT CASSEGGQADTQYF TRBJ2-3 TRBV5-1 . .